This T cell receptor (beta chain) was obtained from a study of T cells in Graves' hyperthyroidism and ophthalmopathy. Whole-study results and caveats: The model predicted ophthalmopathy a median roughly 6.3 months before onset.

A lack of ophthalmopathy progression within 18 months defined stable Graves' hyperthyroidism. Participants, patients aged 18 to 65, had newly diagnosed hyperthyroidism with a duration under 2 months. This sample holds PBMCs from roughly 10 ml fresh peripheral blood. The CDR3 sequence is 14 residues long. The ends were cut back, 4 bases at V and 6 bases at J, with 16 bases in the middle. Germline-derived CDR1 and CDR2 are SGHNT and YYREEE (reference sequence). This clonotype appeared many times. Its specificity is unknown. Using RNA transcripts as the source, TCR beta CDR3 regions were amplified. The HTBI primer set served for first-round RT-PCR of the TCR CDR3. One entry per CDR3 protein, called by TCRdb with MiXCR from the multiplex PCR reads. This table holds 700,000 to 950,000 distinct CDR3 sequences, approximately 36% found once.

The V and J genes are TRBV5-4 and TRBJ1-2; no definite D call. This sequence was found in a woman in her thirties or forties with Graves' hyperthyroidism. The specimen sequenced was blood. DNA for the CDR3: TGTGCCAGCAGCCTAAGGACCGAAAGGGATGGCTACACCTTC. Translating it yields CASSLRTERDGYTF.